What follows describes a single T cell receptor (beta chain). What it recognizes is unknown. Germline V gene data show CDR1 as SGHDT and CDR2 as YYEEEE. The CDR3 runs 16 residues. Only the protein sequence is given. Repertoires were generated with immunoSEQ multiplex PCR, while TCRdb's copy carries only in-frame clones and drops some. The table counts 7,500 to 10,000 clones; 0.85% to 1% lies in the top ten. The roughly 11 donors had active juvenile idiopathic arthritis, with 3 polyarticular and 8 oligoarticular cases. These data belong to a study of synovial regulatory T cells in juvenile arthritis. General study results and limits: Synovial Tregs shared more CDR3 sequences with iaTregs than other blood Tregs. iaTreg TCR repertoires were largely private across patients and partially overlapped synovial Teff and blood CPL.

J is TRBJ2-7 and V is TRBV5-6; the D gene TCRdb calls, TRBD1, cannot be checked with no DNA. This clonotype originated in a donor aged 2-30 years with juvenile idiopathic arthritis. Sequences were obtained from Treg cells from blood. Subset noted: remaining (HLA-DR-negative) circulating blood Treg cells. CDR3 region: CASSPWRGRAAYEQYF. Filled out from reference TRBV5-6 and TRBJ2-7, the complete variable domain reads DAGVTQSPTHLIKTRGQQVTLRCSPKSGHDTVSWYQQALGQGPQFIFQYYEEEERQRGNFPDRFSGHQFPNYSSELNVNALLLGDSALYLCASSPWRGRAAYEQYFGPGTRLTVT.